Below are 6 T cell receptor beta chains sequenced from a single sample in a study of cytomegalovirus exposure and HLA in healthy donors (dated by TCRdb to 2016 to 2017). The method behind the library was the immunoSEQ multiplex PCR assay. For the multiplex PCR, a mixture combining 60 forward primers for TCR Vbeta segments and 13 reverse primers for TCR Jbeta segments was used. Drawn from immuneACCESS, this table holds only the in-frame rearrangements with V and J called that TCRdb kept. Clones are partly lost; checked studies trace under half to an unresolved V gene and leave the rest unexplained. The sample table shows tens of thousands of clones, and 70% to 80% are seen once. The ten largest clones capture roughly 3.4% of the sample. The sequencing sample was made of PBMCs. These TCRs come from a woman in her thirties or forties in good health and CMV-seropositive.

This clone has only a few counts. The CDR3 bases are TGTGCCAGCAGCTTCGGACAGGGACGATTTGGGGCCAACGTCCTGACTTTC. Protein: CASSFGQGRFGANVLTF. This chain links TRBV11-2 with TRBJ2-6; the match to TRBD1 covers 8 bases. V shed 3 bases, J shed 3 bases, and the junction held 7 bases outside the gene matches. Germline CDR1 SGHAT, CDR2 FQNNGV. The CDR3 totals 17 residues.

This chain connects TRBV5-5 to TRBJ2-7; 7 bases are a match to TRBD1. J was trimmed by 5 bases and V by 4 bases; bases with no gene match: 12. Germline V gene sequence: CDR1 SGHKS, CDR2 YYEKEE (reference sequence). The CDR3 is 15 residues long. CDR3 residues: CASSGFGDRVNEQYF. CDR3 sequence (DNA): TGTGCCAGCAGCGGATTCGGAGACAGGGTCAACGAGCAGTACTTC.

This rearrangement joins TRBV7-2 to TRBJ2-3, with D maybe TRBD2 (5 bases). The CDR3 consists of 13 residues. Germline CDR1 SGHTA, CDR2 FQGNSA. Trimming removed 6 bases at V and 6 bases at J, with 13 bases between. This CDR3 reads CASSPEGWDTQYF. The CDR3 DNA follows: TGTGCCAGCAGTCCCGAGGGTTGGGATACGCAGTATTTT.

The rearrangement uses TRBV5-1 and TRBJ2-1, with D possibly being TRBD1 (5 bases). This CDR3 contains 15 residues. The germline V and J ends were trimmed by 6 bases and 4 bases, with 17 bases remaining between them. The V gene's germline CDR1 is SGHRS and CDR2 YFSETQ. The CDR3 bases are TGCGCCAGCAACCTTGATACCCCAGGGTACAATGAGCAGTTCTTC. It translates to CASNLDTPGYNEQFF.

The chain is built from TRBV5-5 and TRBJ2-6; 11 nucleotides match TRBD1. The length of the CDR3 is 18 residues. Germline CDR1 reads SGHKS; CDR2 reads YYEKEE (reference sequence). V shed 0 bases, J shed 4 bases, and the junction held 6 bases outside the gene matches. CDR3 sequence: CASSLVGQGAVGANVLTF. The CDR3 DNA reads as TGTGCCAGCAGCTTGGTAGGACAGGGGGCTGTCGGGGCCAACGTCCTGACTTTC.

The chain couples TRBV2 to TRBJ2-7, with 9 bases fitting TRBD1. The CDR3 runs 17 residues. V lost 7 bases, J lost 3 bases, and 16 bases stayed unmatched. Germline assignment: CDR1 SNHLY and CDR2 FYNNEI. The CDR3 DNA sequence: TGTGCCAGCACCTCAAGGACAGGGGCAGATCGGATCTACGAGCAGTACTTC. Translation gives CASTSRTGADRIYEQYF.